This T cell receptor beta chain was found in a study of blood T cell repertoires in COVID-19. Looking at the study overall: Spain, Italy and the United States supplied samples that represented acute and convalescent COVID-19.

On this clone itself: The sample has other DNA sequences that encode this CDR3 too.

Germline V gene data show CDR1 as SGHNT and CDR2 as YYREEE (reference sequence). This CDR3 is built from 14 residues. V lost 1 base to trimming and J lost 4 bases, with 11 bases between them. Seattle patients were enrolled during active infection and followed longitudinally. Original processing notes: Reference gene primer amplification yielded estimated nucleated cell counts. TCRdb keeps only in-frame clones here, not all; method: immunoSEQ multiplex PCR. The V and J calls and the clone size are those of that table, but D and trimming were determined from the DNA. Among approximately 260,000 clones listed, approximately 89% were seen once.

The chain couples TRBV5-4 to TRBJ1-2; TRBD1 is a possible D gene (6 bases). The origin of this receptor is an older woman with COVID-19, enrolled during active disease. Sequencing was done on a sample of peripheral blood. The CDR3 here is CASSLYTGSYGYTF. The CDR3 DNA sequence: TGTGCCAGCAGCTTGTACACAGGGAGCTATGGCTACACCTTC.